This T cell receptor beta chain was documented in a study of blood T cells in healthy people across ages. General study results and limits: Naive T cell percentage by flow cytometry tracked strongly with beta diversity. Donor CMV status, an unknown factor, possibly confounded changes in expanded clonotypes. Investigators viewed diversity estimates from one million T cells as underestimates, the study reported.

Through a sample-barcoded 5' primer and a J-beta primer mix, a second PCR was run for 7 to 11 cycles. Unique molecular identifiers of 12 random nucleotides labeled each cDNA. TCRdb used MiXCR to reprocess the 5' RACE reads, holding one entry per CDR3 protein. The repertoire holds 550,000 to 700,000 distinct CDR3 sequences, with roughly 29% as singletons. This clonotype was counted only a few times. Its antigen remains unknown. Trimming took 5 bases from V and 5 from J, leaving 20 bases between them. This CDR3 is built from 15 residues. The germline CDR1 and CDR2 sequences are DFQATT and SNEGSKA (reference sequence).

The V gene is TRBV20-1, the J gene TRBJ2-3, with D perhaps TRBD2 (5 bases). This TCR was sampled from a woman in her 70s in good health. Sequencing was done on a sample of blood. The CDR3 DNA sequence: TGCAGTGCTTTGATTAGCGCCCTCGGGTTAGATACGCAGTATTTT. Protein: CSALISALGLDTQYF.